This T cell receptor (beta chain) derives from a study of control samples from healthy donors and cancer patients. Sequencing was performed with immunoSEQ multiplex PCR; in TCRdb, only in-frame clones are kept and a portion is missing. The sample yields approximately 140,000 clones, more than 90% seen once. The ends lost 4 bases at V and 4 bases at J; junction bases unmatched: 3. The V gene's germline CDR1 is MDHEN and CDR2 SYDVKM. CDR3 length: 15 residues. The specimen sequenced was blood. The clonotype originates from a man in his thirties or forties in good health. The chain joins TRBV28 to TRBJ1-5, with TRBD1 matching 11 bases. This CDR3 reads CASSWGQGGNQPQHF. DNA of the CDR3: TGTGCCAGCAGTTGGGGACAGGGGGGTAATCAGCCCCAGCATTTT.